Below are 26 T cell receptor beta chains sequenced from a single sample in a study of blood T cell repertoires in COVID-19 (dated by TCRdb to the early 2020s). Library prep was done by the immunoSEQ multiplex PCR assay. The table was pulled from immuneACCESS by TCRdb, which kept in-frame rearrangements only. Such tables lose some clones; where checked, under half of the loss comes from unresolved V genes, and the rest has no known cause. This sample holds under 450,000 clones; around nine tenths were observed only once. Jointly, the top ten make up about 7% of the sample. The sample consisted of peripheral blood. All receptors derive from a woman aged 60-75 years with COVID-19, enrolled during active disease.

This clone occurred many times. The CDR3 DNA is TGCGCCAGCAAGGTAGGACAGAACACTGAAGCTTTCTTT. Encoded protein: CASKVGQNTEAFF. This chain links TRBV5-1 with TRBJ1-1; D may be TRBD1 (5 bases). The V end was cut by 6 bases, the J end by 1 base, with 10 bases between. CDR1 SGHRS and CDR2 YFSETQ come from the germline V gene. CDR3 length: 13 amino acids.

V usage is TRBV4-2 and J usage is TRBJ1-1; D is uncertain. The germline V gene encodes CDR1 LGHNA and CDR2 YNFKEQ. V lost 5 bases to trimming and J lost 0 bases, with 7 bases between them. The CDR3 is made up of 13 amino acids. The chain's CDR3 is CASSDTVNTEAFF. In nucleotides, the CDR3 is TGTGCCAGCAGCGACACAGTGAACACTGAAGCTTTCTTT.

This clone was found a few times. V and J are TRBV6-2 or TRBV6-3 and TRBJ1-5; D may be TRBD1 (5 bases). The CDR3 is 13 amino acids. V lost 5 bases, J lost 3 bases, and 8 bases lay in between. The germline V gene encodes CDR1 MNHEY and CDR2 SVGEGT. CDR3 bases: TGTGCCAGCAGTCCAGGGAACAATCAGCCCCAGCATTTT. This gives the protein CASSPGNNQPQHF.

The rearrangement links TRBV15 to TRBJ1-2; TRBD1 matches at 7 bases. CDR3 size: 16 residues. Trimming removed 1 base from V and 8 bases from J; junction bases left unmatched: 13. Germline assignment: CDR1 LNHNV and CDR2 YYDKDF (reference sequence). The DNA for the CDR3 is TGTGCCACCAGCAGAGGGGGGCGGGACAGCGGTGAAGGCTACACCTTC. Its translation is CATSRGGRDSGEGYTF. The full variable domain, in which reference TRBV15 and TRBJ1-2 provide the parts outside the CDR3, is DAMVIQNPRYQVTQFGKPVTLSCSQTLNHNVMYWYQQKSSQAPKLLFHYYDKDFNNEADTPDNFQSRRPNTSFCFLDIRSPGLGDTAMYLCATSRGGRDSGEGYTFGSGTRLTVV.

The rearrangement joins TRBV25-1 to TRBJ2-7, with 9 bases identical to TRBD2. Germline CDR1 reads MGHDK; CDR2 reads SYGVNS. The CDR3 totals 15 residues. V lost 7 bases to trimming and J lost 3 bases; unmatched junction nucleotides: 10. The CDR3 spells CASTPRGGGDYEQYF. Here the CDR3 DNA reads TGTGCCAGCACCCCACGTGGCGGGGGGGACTACGAGCAGTACTTC.

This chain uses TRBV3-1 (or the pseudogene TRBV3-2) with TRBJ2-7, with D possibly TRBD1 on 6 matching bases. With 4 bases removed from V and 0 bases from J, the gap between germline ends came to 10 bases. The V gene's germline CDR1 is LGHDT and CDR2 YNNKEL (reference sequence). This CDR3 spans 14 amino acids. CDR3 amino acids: CASSLQGSSYEQYF. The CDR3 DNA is TGTGCCAGCAGCCTTCAGGGGAGCTCCTACGAGCAGTACTTC.

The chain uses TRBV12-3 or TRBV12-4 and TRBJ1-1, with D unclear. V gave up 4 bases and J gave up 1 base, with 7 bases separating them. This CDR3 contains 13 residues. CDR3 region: CASSSPGNTEAFF. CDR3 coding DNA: TGTGCCAGCAGTTCCCCGGGGAACACTGAAGCTTTCTTT.

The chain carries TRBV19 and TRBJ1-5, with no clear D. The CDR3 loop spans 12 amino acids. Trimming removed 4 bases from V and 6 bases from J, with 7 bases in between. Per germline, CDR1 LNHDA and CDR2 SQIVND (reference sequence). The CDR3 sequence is CASSSSGQPQHF. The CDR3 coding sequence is TGTGCCAGTAGTAGTTCGGGTCAGCCCCAGCATTTT. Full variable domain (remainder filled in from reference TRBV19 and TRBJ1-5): DGGITQSPKYLFRKEGQNVTLSCEQNLNHDAMYWYRQDPGQGLRLIYYSQIVNDFQKGDIAEGYSVSREKKESFPLTVTSAQKNPTAFYLCASSSSGQPQHFGDGTRLSIL.

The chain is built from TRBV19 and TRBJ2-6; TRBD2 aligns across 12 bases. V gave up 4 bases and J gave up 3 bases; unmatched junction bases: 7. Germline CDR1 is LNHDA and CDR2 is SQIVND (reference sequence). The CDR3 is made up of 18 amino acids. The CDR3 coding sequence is TGTGCCAGTAGTACCCGACTAGCGGGGGTGGGTGGGGCCAACGTCCTGACTTTC. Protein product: CASSTRLAGVGGANVLTF.

CDR3 protein: CAWSYHRVARSHYGYTF. The CDR3 DNA follows: TGTGCCTGGAGTTACCACAGGGTCGCCCGATCTCACTATGGCTACACCTTC. The V and J genes are TRBV30 and TRBJ1-2; weak D call: TRBD1 (6 bases). This CDR3 contains 17 residues. V gave up 2 bases and J gave up 3 bases, with 22 bases separating them. Germline CDR1 GTSNPN, CDR2 SVGIG (reference sequence).

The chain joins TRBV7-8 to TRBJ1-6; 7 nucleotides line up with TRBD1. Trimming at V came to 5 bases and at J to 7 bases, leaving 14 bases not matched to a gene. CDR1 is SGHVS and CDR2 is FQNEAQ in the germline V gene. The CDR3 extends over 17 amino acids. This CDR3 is CASSGVGKGAKNSPLHF. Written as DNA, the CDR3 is TGTGCCAGCAGCGGAGTGGGGAAGGGGGCGAAGAATTCACCCCTCCACTTT.

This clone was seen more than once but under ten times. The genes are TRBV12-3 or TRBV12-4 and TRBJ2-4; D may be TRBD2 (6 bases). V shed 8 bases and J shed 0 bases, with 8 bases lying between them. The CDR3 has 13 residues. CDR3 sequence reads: CASGGVAKNIQYF. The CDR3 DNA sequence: TGTGCCAGCGGAGGGGTAGCCAAAAACATTCAGTACTTC.

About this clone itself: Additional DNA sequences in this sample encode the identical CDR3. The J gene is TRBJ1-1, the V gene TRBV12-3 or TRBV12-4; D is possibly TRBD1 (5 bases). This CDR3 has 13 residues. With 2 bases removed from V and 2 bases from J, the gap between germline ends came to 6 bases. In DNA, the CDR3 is TGTGCCAGCAGTTTACAGGGAAACACTGAAGCTTTCTTT. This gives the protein CASSLQGNTEAFF.

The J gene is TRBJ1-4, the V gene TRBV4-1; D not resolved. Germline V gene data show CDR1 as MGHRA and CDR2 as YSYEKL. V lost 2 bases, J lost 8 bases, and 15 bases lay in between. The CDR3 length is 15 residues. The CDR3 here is CASSQFFTNEEKLFF. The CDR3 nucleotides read TGCGCCAGCAGCCAATTTTTTACTAATGAAGAAAAACTGTTTTTT.

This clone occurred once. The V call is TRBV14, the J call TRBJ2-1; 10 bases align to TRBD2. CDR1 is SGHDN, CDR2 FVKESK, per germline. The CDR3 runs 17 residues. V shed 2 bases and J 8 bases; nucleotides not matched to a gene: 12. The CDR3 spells CASSQPLGTSDRDEQFF. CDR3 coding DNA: TGTGCCAGCAGCCAACCCCTCGGGACTAGCGACCGGGATGAGCAGTTCTTC. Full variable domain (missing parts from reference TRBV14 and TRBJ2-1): EAGVTQFPSHSVIEKGQTVTLRCDPISGHDNLYWYRRVMGKEIKFLLHFVKESKQDESGMPNNRFLAERTGGTYSTLKVQPAELEDSGVYFCASSQPLGTSDRDEQFFGPGTRLTVL.

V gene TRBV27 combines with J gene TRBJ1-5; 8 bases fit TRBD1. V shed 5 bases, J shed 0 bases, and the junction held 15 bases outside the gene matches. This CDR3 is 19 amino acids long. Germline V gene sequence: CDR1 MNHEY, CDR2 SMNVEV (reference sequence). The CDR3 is CASSAAGTGLVYSNQPQHF. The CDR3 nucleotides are TGTGCCAGCAGTGCCGCCGGGACAGGTTTGGTGTATAGCAATCAGCCCCAGCATTTT.

The CDR3, as DNA: TGTGCCAGCAGCCCTGGGCCTTCCGGTGATTCACCCCTCCACTTT. Translating it yields CASSPGPSGDSPLHF. The rearrangement joins TRBV7-7 to TRBJ1-6, with unresolved D. This CDR3 is 15 amino acids long. Looked up from germline, CDR1 is SSHAT and CDR2 is FNYEAQ (reference sequence). The V end lost 5 bases, the J end lost 8 bases, and 16 bases lay between the germline ends.

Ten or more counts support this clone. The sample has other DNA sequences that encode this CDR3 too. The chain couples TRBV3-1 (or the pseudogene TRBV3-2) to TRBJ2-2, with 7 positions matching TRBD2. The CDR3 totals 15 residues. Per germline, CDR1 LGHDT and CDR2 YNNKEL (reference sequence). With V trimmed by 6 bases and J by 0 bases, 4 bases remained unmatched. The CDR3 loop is CASSPLAANTGELFF. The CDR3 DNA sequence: TGTGCCAGCAGTCCGCTAGCGGCGAACACCGGGGAGCTGTTTTTT.

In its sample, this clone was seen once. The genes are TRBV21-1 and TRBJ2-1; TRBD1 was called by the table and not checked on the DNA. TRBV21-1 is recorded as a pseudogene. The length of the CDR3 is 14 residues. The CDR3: CASMRGRVCNEQFF. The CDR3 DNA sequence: TGTGCCAGCATGAGGGGGCGCGTGTGCAATGAGCAGTTCTTC.

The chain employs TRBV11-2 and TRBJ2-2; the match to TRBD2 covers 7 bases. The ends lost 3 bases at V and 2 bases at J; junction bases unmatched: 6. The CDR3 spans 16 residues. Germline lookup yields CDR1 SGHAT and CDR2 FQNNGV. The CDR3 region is CASSFPGLPNTGELFF. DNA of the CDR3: TGTGCCAGCAGCTTCCCGGGACTACCAAACACCGGGGAGCTGTTTTTT.

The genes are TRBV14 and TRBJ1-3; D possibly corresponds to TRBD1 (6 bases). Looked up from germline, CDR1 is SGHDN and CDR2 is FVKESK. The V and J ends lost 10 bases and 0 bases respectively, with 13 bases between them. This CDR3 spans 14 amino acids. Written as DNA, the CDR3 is TGTGCCATGGCTAACAGGGACTCTGGAAACACCATATATTTT. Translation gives CAMANRDSGNTIYF.

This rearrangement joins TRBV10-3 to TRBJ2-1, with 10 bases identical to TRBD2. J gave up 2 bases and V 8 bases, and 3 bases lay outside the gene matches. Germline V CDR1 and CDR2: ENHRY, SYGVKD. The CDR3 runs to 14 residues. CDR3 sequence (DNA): TGTGCCATCCTGAGCGGGGGGGCCTACAATGAGCAGTTCTTC. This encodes CAILSGGAYNEQFF.

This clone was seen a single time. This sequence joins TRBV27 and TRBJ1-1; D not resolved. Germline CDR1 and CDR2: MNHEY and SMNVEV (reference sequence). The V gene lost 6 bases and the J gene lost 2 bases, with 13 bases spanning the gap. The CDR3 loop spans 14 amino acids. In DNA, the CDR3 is TGTGCCAGCAGCTTGTTTCCCTCCAACACTGAAGCTTTCTTT. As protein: CASSLFPSNTEAFF.

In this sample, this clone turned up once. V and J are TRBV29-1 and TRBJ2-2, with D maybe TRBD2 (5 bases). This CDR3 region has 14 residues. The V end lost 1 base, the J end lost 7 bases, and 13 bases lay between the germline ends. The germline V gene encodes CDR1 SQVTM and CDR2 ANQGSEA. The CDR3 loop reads CSVEAPGRLGELFF. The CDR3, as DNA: TGCAGCGTTGAAGCTCCGGGAAGGCTCGGGGAGCTGTTTTTT.

The CDR3 DNA sequence: TGTGCTAGTGGTTTGGGGCCCGACAGGGGCCTTAACTTCTACAATGAGCAGTTCTTC. As protein: CASGLGPDRGLNFYNEQFF. The chain links TRBV12-5 to TRBJ2-1; 8 nucleotides line up with TRBD1. After removal of 1 base from V and 3 bases from J, the junction contained 14 bases not matched to a gene. The CDR3 loop spans 19 amino acids. Germline CDR1 is LGHNT and CDR2 is FRNRAP.

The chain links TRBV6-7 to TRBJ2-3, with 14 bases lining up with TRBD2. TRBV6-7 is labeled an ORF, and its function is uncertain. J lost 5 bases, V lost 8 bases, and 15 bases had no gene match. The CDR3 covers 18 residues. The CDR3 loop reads CASDRLAGGLVCGDTQYF. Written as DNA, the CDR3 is TGTGCCAGCGATAGACTAGCGGGGGGGCTAGTTTGCGGAGATACGCAGTATTTT.